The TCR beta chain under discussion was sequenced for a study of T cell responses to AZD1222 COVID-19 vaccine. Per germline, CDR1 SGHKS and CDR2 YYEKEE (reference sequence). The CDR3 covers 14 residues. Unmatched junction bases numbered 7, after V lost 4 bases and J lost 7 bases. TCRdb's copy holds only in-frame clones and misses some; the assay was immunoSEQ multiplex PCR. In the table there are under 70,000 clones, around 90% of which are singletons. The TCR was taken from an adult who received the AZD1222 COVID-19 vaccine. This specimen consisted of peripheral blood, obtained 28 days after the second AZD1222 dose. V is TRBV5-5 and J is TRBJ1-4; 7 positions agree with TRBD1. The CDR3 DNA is TGTGCCAGCAGCCTACCGACAGGGTCTGAAAAACTGTTTTTT. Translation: CASSLPTGSEKLFF.